These 2 T cell receptor beta chains were sequenced from one sample in a study of OX40 agonist ivuxolimab in advanced cancers. Clones were read by immunoSEQ multiplex PCR, and TCRdb kept only the in-frame ones, dropping some. The sample has 60,000 to 80,000 clones; approximately 82% are singletons. Source: CD4+ or CD8+ T cells sorted from blood, taken in a trial of the OX40 agonist ivuxolimab. All receptors derive from an adult with an advanced solid tumor such as melanoma, head and neck, liver or kidney cancer.

This chain joins TRBV29-1 and TRBJ2-3; D not resolved. Germline V gene data show CDR1 as SQVTM and CDR2 as ANQGSEA. This CDR3 has 10 amino acids. The V end lost 7 bases, the J end lost 2 bases, and 4 bases lay between the germline ends. The CDR3 nucleotides are TGCAGCGAGTACACAGATACGCAGTATTTT. Encoded protein: CSEYTDTQYF.

This clone was picked up a small number of times. The chain combines TRBV7-6 with TRBJ1-4, with a weak D call TRBD1 (5 bases). The CDR3 is 15 amino acids. CDR1 SGHVS and CDR2 FNYEAQ come from the germline V gene. Trimming removed 1 base from V and 3 bases from J, with 9 bases in between. CDR3: CASSLVGGANEKLFF. DNA for the CDR3: TGTGCCAGCAGCTTAGTGGGAGGGGCTAATGAAAAACTGTTTTTT. The full variable domain, in which reference TRBV7-6 and TRBJ1-4 provide the parts outside the CDR3, is GAGVSQSPRYKVTKRGQDVALRCDPISGHVSLYWYRQALGQGPEFLTYFNYEAQQDKSGLPNDRFSAERPEGSISTLTIQRTEQRDSAMYRCASSLVGGANEKLFFGSGTQLSVL.